The 26 T cell receptor beta chains presented below share a single source sample, sequenced in a study of post-analysis software for immune sequencing data. Whole-study findings and limits: Controls had lower frequencies than patients of four or five TRBV segments, which included TRBV5-6, TRBV5-1 and TRBV20-1.

Their cognate antigens are unknown. Unique molecular identifiers tagged the TCR beta cDNA libraries. MiXCR was run by TCRdb on the PCR reads, yielding one entry per CDR3 protein. The table has fewer than 850,000 distinct CDR3 sequences, roughly 50% seen once. Sequenced sample: blood. These receptors all stem from a girl aged 5-17 years with multiple sclerosis.

The chain recombines TRBV3-1 with TRBJ2-5; D might be TRBD2 (5 bases). Deletions cut 4 bases from V and 7 bases from J, with 19 bases between. CDR3 length: 15 residues. Germline values: CDR1 LGHDT, CDR2 YNNKEL (reference sequence). CDR3 region: CASSPILLGEVTQYF. The CDR3, as DNA: TGTGCCAGCAGCCCTATACTGCTGGGAGAAGTGACCCAGTACTTC.

CDR3 DNA sequence: TGTGCCAGCAGTCCCAACCTCTACGAGCAGTACTTC. Translation gives CASSPNLYEQYF. The V and J genes are TRBV6-5 and TRBJ2-7, with D uncertain. V lost 5 bases and J lost 3, with 8 bases in between. The CDR3 extends over 12 amino acids. Germline V gene lookup returns CDR1 MNHEY and CDR2 SVGAGI.

The rearrangement uses TRBV15 and TRBJ1-1; D is unclear. V was trimmed by 0 bases and J by 5 bases, leaving 13 bases between them. The CDR3 runs to 15 residues. Germline V gene sequence: CDR1 LNHNV, CDR2 YYDKDF (reference sequence). CDR3 protein: CATSRDLGFTTEAFF. The DNA of the CDR3 is TGTGCCACCAGCAGAGATCTCGGGTTTACGACTGAAGCTTTCTTT. The whole variable domain, filled in from reference TRBV15 and TRBJ1-1, reads DAMVIQNPRYQVTQFGKPVTLSCSQTLNHNVMYWYQQKSSQAPKLLFHYYDKDFNNEADTPDNFQSRRPNTSFCFLDIRSPGLGDTAMYLCATSRDLGFTTEAFFGQGTRLTVV.

This clonotype has a single count. This sequence joins TRBV12-3 or TRBV12-4 and TRBJ2-7; 8 bases align to TRBD2. The J call may be mistaken, given a closer DNA end match to TRBJ2-4. There are 15 residues in the CDR3. CDR3 amino acids: CASSFAGGLGDIQYF. CDR3 nucleotides: TGTGCCAGCAGTTTTGCGGGGGGCCTGGGTGACATTCAGTACTTC.

The V and J genes are TRBV14 and TRBJ2-7; 7 bases are shared with TRBD2. This CDR3 is 14 amino acids long. With V trimmed by 0 bases and J by 6 bases, 5 bases remained unmatched. The germline CDR1 and CDR2 sequences are SGHDN and FVKESK. CDR3 in amino acids: CASSQDLLAFEQYF. The CDR3 bases are TGTGCCAGCAGCCAAGATCTACTAGCGTTCGAGCAGTACTTC.

This rearrangement joins TRBV20-1 to TRBJ1-2; TRBD1 matches at 7 bases. CDR3 length equals 12 residues. V lost 5 bases to trimming and J lost 4 bases; unmatched junction nucleotides: 4. Germline loops: CDR1 DFQATT, CDR2 SNEGSKA (reference sequence). In DNA, the CDR3 is TGCAGTGCTCTCGACAGGGTCTATGGCTACACCTTC. This encodes CSALDRVYGYTF.

This clonotype came up once. This chain joins TRBV6-1 and TRBJ1-5; the D is unclear. Trimming stripped 9 bases from V and 3 bases from J, with 15 bases between. The CDR3 loop spans 14 amino acids. Germline assignment: CDR1 MNHNS and CDR2 SASEGT. For the CDR3, the DNA is TGTGCCAGTCACCCGGGGAGGGACAATCAGCCCCAGCATTTT. It encodes CASHPGRDNQPQHF.

This clonotype was detected a few times. Relative to the germline gene, one junction end is altered; a read error may explain this. This CDR3 is CASSLAGHSTDTQYF. CDR3 in DNA: TGCGCCAGCAGCTTGGCGGGACACAGCACAGATACGCAGTATTTT. This chain joins TRBV7-2 and TRBJ2-3; D is possibly TRBD1 or TRBD2 (6 bases each). CDR3 length: 15 residues. Germline V gives CDR1 SGHTA, CDR2 FQGNSA.

This clonotype was detected a few times. The gene calls are TRBV20-1 and TRBJ2-4; D is undetermined. V was cut by 5 bases and J by 13 bases, with 15 bases left in between. Germline V CDR1 and CDR2: DFQATT, SNEGSKA (reference sequence). The CDR3 is 11 residues long. The CDR3 coding sequence is TGCAGTGCTCCGGACCGAGAGTTACAGTACTTC. Residues: CSAPDRELQYF.

This clonotype was detected only a few times. CDR3 nucleotides: TGTGCCCCTGGGGGCGGGAGGAGTGACAATGAGCAGTTCTTC. Encoded protein: CAPGGGRSDNEQFF. This rearrangement joins TRBV7-2 to TRBJ2-1; 8 nucleotides line up with TRBD2. J was trimmed by 5 bases and V by 11 bases; bases with no gene match: 11. Germline CDR1 is SGHTA and CDR2 is FQGNSA. The CDR3 extends over 14 amino acids.

The chain employs TRBV24-1 and TRBJ2-5, with TRBD2 matching 7 bases. The germline gives CDR1 KGHDR, CDR2 SFDVKD. This CDR3 has 16 residues. V shed 4 bases, J shed 2 bases, and the junction held 9 bases outside the gene matches. The CDR3 bases are TGTGCCACCAGTGAGGGAAGCGGGGTAAGACAAGAGACCCAGTACTTC. This sequence encodes CATSEGSGVRQETQYF.

The V and J genes are TRBV7-2 and TRBJ2-7; D may be TRBD1 (7 bases). Looked up from germline, CDR1 is SGHTA and CDR2 is FQGNSA. Trimming pared 5 bases from V and 6 bases from J, leaving 20 bases between. This CDR3 comprises 15 residues. The CDR3 protein is CASSHQAGTALEQYF. CDR3 DNA sequence: TGTGCCAGCAGCCACCAGGCGGGGACAGCCCTCGAGCAGTACTTC.

This chain uses TRBV6-2 or TRBV6-3 with TRBJ2-3; possible D gene TRBD2, 5 bases. V was shortened by 5 bases and J by 5 bases, with 11 bases between the two germline ends. Per germline, CDR1 MNHEY and CDR2 SVGEGT. CDR3 length: 13 residues. The CDR3 loop is CASSAGLGDTQYF. CDR3 sequence (DNA): TGTGCCAGCAGTGCGGGCCTTGGAGATACGCAGTATTTT.

Concerning this clonotype itself: This may come from a read error, since a much larger clone is one base off. The V gene is TRBV29-1, the J gene TRBJ2-3; tentatively, D is TRBD1 (6 bases). V was clipped by 3 bases and J by 4 bases, with 14 bases between them. Germline CDR1 reads SQVTM; CDR2 reads ANQGSEA. The CDR3 runs to 14 residues. CDR3 region: CSVEVDSSADTQYF. The CDR3 region has the DNA TGCAGCGTTGAGGTGGACAGTTCCGCAGATACGCAGTATTTT.

This clonotype has only a few counts. The rearrangement joins TRBV20-1 to TRBJ2-7; 8 nucleotides agree with TRBD2. CDR3 length: 13 residues. Germline assignment: CDR1 DFQATT and CDR2 SNEGSKA (reference sequence). The ends lost 5 bases at V and 1 base at J; junction bases unmatched: 4. The DNA of the CDR3 is TGCAGTGCTCCACTAGCGGCTTCCTACGAGCAGTACTTC. This encodes CSAPLAASYEQYF.

V and J are TRBV10-3 and TRBJ2-7; 8 nucleotides line up with TRBD1. The CDR3 has 13 amino acids. Germline CDR1 reads ENHRY; CDR2 reads SYGVKD. After removal of 10 bases from V and 2 bases from J, the junction contained 7 bases not matched to a gene. The CDR3 reads CATVQTGAYEQYF. The DNA of the CDR3 is TGTGCCACCGTACAGACAGGGGCCTACGAGCAGTACTTC.

This clonotype has only a few counts. The chain is built from TRBV27 and TRBJ1-2, with D possibly being TRBD1 (5 bases). The CDR3 spans 13 residues. Trimming removed 5 bases at V and 8 bases at J, with 15 bases between. Germline V gives CDR1 MNHEY, CDR2 SMNVEV (reference sequence). CDR3 sequence (DNA): TGTGCCAGCAGTAAAGGGACCGCGGGGGGCTACACCTTC. Its protein is CASSKGTAGGYTF.

CDR3 residues: CASSSLAGEDEQFF. The DNA of the CDR3 is TGTGCCAGCAGCTCCCTAGCGGGAGAGGATGAGCAGTTCTTC. The chain combines TRBV7-3 with TRBJ2-1; 10 bases are a match to TRBD2. V gave up 4 bases and J gave up 8 bases; unmatched junction bases: 5. CDR1 is SGHTA, CDR2 FQGTGA, per germline. The CDR3 runs 14 residues.

This chain connects TRBV7-8 to TRBJ2-7; D is unclear. This CDR3 region has 14 residues. Germline CDR1 SGHVS, CDR2 FQNEAQ. The V end lost 5 bases, the J end lost 3 bases, and 14 bases lay between the germline ends. The CDR3: CASSPLGMDYEQYF. The CDR3 DNA reads as TGTGCCAGCAGCCCCCTTGGGATGGACTACGAGCAGTACTTC. The variable domain in full, completed from reference TRBV7-8 and TRBJ2-7, reads GAGVSQSPRYKVAKRGQDVALRCDPISGHVSLFWYQQALGQGPEFLTYFQNEAQLDKSGLPSDRFFAERPEGSVSTLKIQRTQQEDSAVYLCASSPLGMDYEQYFGPGTRLTVT.

The chain employs TRBV24-1 and TRBJ2-7, with D perhaps matching TRBD1 (5 bases). In germline, CDR1 is KGHDR, CDR2 SFDVKD. V gave up 4 bases and J gave up 7 bases, with 22 bases separating them. This CDR3 comprises 16 residues. DNA of the CDR3: TGTGCCACCAGTGAATATACTCCCTTGGGGCACAATGAGCAGTACTTC. Translated: CATSEYTPLGHNEQYF.

This chain links TRBV20-1 with TRBJ2-7; TRBD2 aligns across 13 bases. Losses at the gene ends were 5 bases for V and 4 bases for J; bases not matched to a gene: 17. The germline gives CDR1 DFQATT, CDR2 SNEGSKA (reference sequence). The CDR3 is 18 amino acids. The CDR3 bases are TGCAGTGCTTCCCGAACTAGCGGGAGGGCTATATTGGGGTACGAGCAGTACTTC. As protein: CSASRTSGRAILGYEQYF.

The table lists this clonotype with many counts. The rearrangement uses TRBV7-9 and TRBJ2-1; 8 nucleotides line up with TRBD1. This CDR3 is 15 amino acids long. V was pared by 3 bases and J by 7 bases, with 8 bases of the junction left unmatched. Germline CDR1 is SEHNR and CDR2 is FQNEAQ (reference sequence). The CDR3 loop is CASSFTGQEANEQFF. CDR3 sequence (DNA): TGTGCCAGCAGCTTTACGGGACAGGAGGCTAATGAGCAGTTCTTC.

This clonotype turned up a few times. J is TRBJ1-4 and V is TRBV12-3 or TRBV12-4; 7 bases match TRBD1. The junction had 7 bases not matched to a gene; V was cut back by 4 bases and J by 5 bases. The CDR3 has 15 residues. Written as DNA, the CDR3 is TGTGCCAGCAGTTCCCCGGGACAGCTAAATGAAAAACTGTTTTTT. This gives the protein CASSSPGQLNEKLFF.

As for this clonotype: Its ends do not fully match the called genes, so a read error is possible. The V call is TRBV29-1, the J call TRBJ2-7; weak D call: TRBD2 (6 bases). The germline CDR1 and CDR2 sequences are SQVTM and ANQGSEA. This CDR3 contains 13 residues. The DNA of the CDR3 is TGCATCGTTAGCCGGGGACTTCTCTACGAGCAGTACTTC. Translation: CIVSRGLLYEQYF.

This clonotype was seen a handful of times. The rearrangement links TRBV12-3 or TRBV12-4 to TRBJ1-1, with D possibly matching TRBD1 (6 bases). The V and J ends lost 5 bases and 3 bases respectively, with 10 bases between them. CDR3 length: 13 amino acids. The CDR3 reads CASSPGQYTEAFF. The CDR3 DNA follows: TGTGCCAGCAGTCCCGGACAGTACACTGAAGCTTTCTTT.

The V gene is TRBV6-5, the J gene TRBJ2-1; D is uncertain. CDR1 and CDR2 from the germline V gene are MNHEY and SVGAGI. Trimming removed 6 bases at V and 6 bases at J, with 9 bases between. The CDR3 runs 12 residues. The CDR3 reads CASRVVPNEQFF. The CDR3 region has the DNA TGTGCCAGCAGGGTGGTCCCCAATGAGCAGTTCTTC.